Shown below are 12 T cell receptor beta chains from a single sample sequenced in a study of blood T cell repertoires in COVID-19. This table comes from immunoSEQ multiplex PCR, and its TCRdb copy is limited to in-frame clones, with some not included. The table includes 150,000 to 200,000 clones, around 85% detected once. Sample: PBMCs or T cells enriched from blood (not recorded which). Receptors were obtained from a man between 40 and 49 years old who had recovered from COVID-19.

V is TRBV9 and J is TRBJ1-2; D is perhaps TRBD1 (5 bases). V was clipped by 0 bases and J by 6 bases, with 15 bases between them. The CDR3 has 15 residues. CDR1 is SGDLS and CDR2 is YYNGEE in the germline V gene. The CDR3: CASSVEEGRRDGYTF. The DNA for the CDR3 is TGTGCCAGCAGCGTAGAGGAGGGGCGGCGCGATGGCTACACCTTC.

V and J are TRBV7-8 and TRBJ2-3, with 7 bases that match TRBD2. After removal of 0 bases from V and 5 bases from J, the junction contained 8 bases not matched to a gene. The CDR3 has 16 residues. Germline CDR1 and CDR2: SGHVS and FQNEAQ. CDR3 DNA: TGTGCCAGCAGCTTAGCGAGACGGGAGGTAGGAGATACGCAGTATTTT. It translates to CASSLARREVGDTQYF.

This sequence joins TRBV2 and TRBJ1-1, with 8 nucleotides matching TRBD1. This CDR3 is 14 amino acids long. J lost 2 bases, V lost 6 bases, and 5 bases had no gene match. Germline loops: CDR1 SNHLY, CDR2 FYNNEI. In DNA form, the CDR3 reads TGTGCCAGCAGGGACAGGGTCTTTAACACTGAAGCTTTCTTT. Protein sequence: CASRDRVFNTEAFF.

CDR3 region: CASSQDRGWRSSYNSPLHF. CDR3 DNA: TGTGCCAGCAGCCAAGACCGAGGGTGGAGGAGCTCCTATAATTCACCCCTCCACTTT. The chain employs TRBV3-1 (or the pseudogene TRBV3-2) and TRBJ1-6; D remains ambiguous. The CDR3 totals 19 residues. Deletions cut 0 bases from V and 0 bases from J, with 15 bases between. In germline, CDR1 is LGHDT, CDR2 YNNKEL (reference sequence).

This chain connects TRBV29-1 to TRBJ1-2; D is unresolved. The V gene lost 6 bases and the J gene lost 5 bases, with 22 bases spanning the gap. The CDR3 consists of 15 residues. Per germline, CDR1 SQVTM and CDR2 ANQGSEA. The chain's CDR3 is CSVFKYGSTEYGYTF. As DNA, the CDR3 is TGCAGCGTGTTTAAGTATGGTTCGACTGAATATGGCTACACCTTC.

The V gene is TRBV27, the J gene TRBJ1-3, with D maybe TRBD1 (6 bases). Germline assignment: CDR1 MNHEY and CDR2 SMNVEV (reference sequence). Trimming removed 8 bases from V and 3 bases from J, with 11 bases in between. This CDR3 has 13 residues. This CDR3 is CASVGGFGNTIYF. The CDR3 DNA follows: TGTGCCAGCGTTGGGGGCTTTGGAAACACCATATATTTT.

This clone came up once. The rearrangement links TRBV28 to TRBJ1-1, with 7 nucleotides matching TRBD1. CDR1 and CDR2 (germline): MDHEN, SYDVKM. J lost 0 bases, V lost 3 bases, and 10 bases had no gene match. CDR3 length: 17 residues. The CDR3: CASSFLDPGTVNTEAFF. Written as DNA, the CDR3 is TGTGCCAGCAGTTTCTTAGACCCCGGGACAGTGAACACTGAAGCTTTCTTT.

The chain has TRBV28 and TRBJ1-5, with D possibly matching TRBD1 (6 bases). The V gene lost 10 bases and the J gene lost 6 bases, with 22 bases spanning the gap. CDR1 MDHEN and CDR2 SYDVKM come from the germline V gene. The CDR3 runs 15 residues. The CDR3 region is CATISTRGAGQPQHF. The CDR3, as DNA: TGTGCCACAATTTCAACGCGGGGGGCAGGTCAGCCCCAGCATTTT.

This chain joins TRBV7-2 and TRBJ2-1; 10 nucleotides agree with TRBD2. The V gene's germline CDR1 is SGHTA and CDR2 FQGNSA. With V trimmed by 2 bases and J by 8 bases, 9 bases remained unmatched. There are 16 residues in the CDR3. As DNA, the CDR3 is TGTGCCAGCAGCTTACTAGCGGGAGTGGTTGGCGATGAGCAGTTCTTC. Amino acids: CASSLLAGVVGDEQFF.

The genes are TRBV12-5 and TRBJ2-7; D might be TRBD1 (5 bases). Germline V gene lookup returns CDR1 LGHNT and CDR2 FRNRAP. V was trimmed by 3 bases and J by 3 bases, leaving 9 bases between them. This CDR3 has 13 residues. For the CDR3, the DNA is TGTGCTAGTGGTTTTGGCAGGGACTACGAGCAGTACTTC. It encodes CASGFGRDYEQYF.

The rearrangement links TRBV9 to TRBJ1-3, with D unresolved. V was cut by 4 bases and J by 6 bases, with 11 bases left in between. The CDR3 contains 13 residues. Germline assignment: CDR1 SGDLS and CDR2 YYNGEE. The CDR3 loop is CASSTGLVNTIYF. CDR3 nucleotide sequence: TGTGCCAGCAGCACCGGACTGGTAAACACCATATATTTT.

The J gene is TRBJ2-5, the V gene TRBV5-1, with D possibly matching TRBD1 (5 bases). V was clipped by 2 bases and J by 3 bases, with 11 bases between them. The CDR3 extends over 14 amino acids. CDR1 and CDR2 from the germline V gene are SGHRS and YFSETQ. In nucleotides, the CDR3 is TGCGCCAGCAGCTTCGAGGCAGGGAAAGAGACCCAGTACTTC. Translation gives CASSFEAGKETQYF.